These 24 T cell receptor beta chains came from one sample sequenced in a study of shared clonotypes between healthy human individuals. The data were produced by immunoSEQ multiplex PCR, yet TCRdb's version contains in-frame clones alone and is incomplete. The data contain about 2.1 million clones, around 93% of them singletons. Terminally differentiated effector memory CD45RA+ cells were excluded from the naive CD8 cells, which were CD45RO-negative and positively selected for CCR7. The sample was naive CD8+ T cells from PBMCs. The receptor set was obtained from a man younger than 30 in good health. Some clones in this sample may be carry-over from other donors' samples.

CDR3 sequence: CASSDPSGTTDTQYF. The CDR3 DNA is TGTGCCAGTAGTGACCCCAGCGGGACCACAGATACGCAGTATTTT. V usage is TRBV19 and J usage is TRBJ2-3; 7 bases are shared with TRBD2. This CDR3 region has 15 residues. V gave up 5 bases and J gave up 2 bases; unmatched junction bases: 7. The germline V gene encodes CDR1 LNHDA and CDR2 SQIVND (reference sequence). The variable domain in full, completed from reference TRBV19 and TRBJ2-3, reads DGGITQSPKYLFRKEGQNVTLSCEQNLNHDAMYWYRQDPGQGLRLIYYSQIVNDFQKGDIAEGYSVSREKKESFPLTVTSAQKNPTAFYLCASSDPSGTTDTQYFGPGTRLTVL.

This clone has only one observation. CDR3 in amino acids: CASSFQETQYF. The CDR3 DNA reads as TGTGCCAGCAGCTTTCAAGAGACCCAGTACTTC. V gene TRBV11-1 combines with J gene TRBJ2-5, with D unclear. Germline assignment: CDR1 SGHAT and CDR2 FQDESV (reference sequence). V was shortened by 3 bases and J by 2 bases, with 1 base between the two germline ends. This CDR3 spans 11 amino acids.

In DNA form, the CDR3 reads TGTGCCAGCAGCGTCTCCGGGACAGGGTCTGATATGCCCTACAATGAGCAGTTCTTC. Its protein product is CASSVSGTGSDMPYNEQFF. The chain joins TRBV7-9 to TRBJ2-1; the match to TRBD1 covers 9 bases. The CDR3 is 19 amino acids. V trimming: 5 bases; J trimming: 2 bases; junction bases outside the gene matches: 16. CDR1 is SEHNR, CDR2 FQNEAQ, per germline (reference sequence).

The CDR3 reads CASSPPGGGEYNEQFF. CDR3 bases: TGTGCCAGCAGCCCCCCGGGCGGGGGGGAATACAATGAGCAGTTCTTC. V usage is TRBV9 and J usage is TRBJ2-1, with 9 bases fitting TRBD2. The CDR3 extends over 16 amino acids. With V trimmed by 4 bases and J by 4 bases, 9 bases remained unmatched. CDR1 and CDR2 (germline): SGDLS, YYNGEE.

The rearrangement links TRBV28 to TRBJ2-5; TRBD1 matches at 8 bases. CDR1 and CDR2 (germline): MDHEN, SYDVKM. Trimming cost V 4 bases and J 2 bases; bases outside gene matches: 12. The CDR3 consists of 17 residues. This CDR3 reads CASSSYAGTGAQETQYF. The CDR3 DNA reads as TGTGCCAGCAGTTCTTATGCCGGGACAGGTGCACAAGAGACCCAGTACTTC. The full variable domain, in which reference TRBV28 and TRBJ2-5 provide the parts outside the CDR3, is DVKVTQSSRYLVKRTGEKVFLECVQDMDHENMFWYRQDPGLGLRLIYFSYDVKMKEKGDIPEGYSVSREKKERFSLILESASTNQTSMYLCASSSYAGTGAQETQYFGPGTRLLVL.

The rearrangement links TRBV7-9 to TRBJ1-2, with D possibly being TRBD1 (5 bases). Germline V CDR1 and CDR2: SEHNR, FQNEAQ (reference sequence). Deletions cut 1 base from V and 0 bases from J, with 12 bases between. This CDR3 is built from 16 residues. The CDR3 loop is CASSLGRGISNYGYTF. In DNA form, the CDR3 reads TGTGCCAGCAGCTTAGGTCGGGGGATCTCTAACTATGGCTACACCTTC.

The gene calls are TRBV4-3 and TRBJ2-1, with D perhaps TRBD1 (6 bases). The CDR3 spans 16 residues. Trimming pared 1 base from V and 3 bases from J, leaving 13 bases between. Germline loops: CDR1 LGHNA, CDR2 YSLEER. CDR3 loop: CASSQGGRPFYNEQFF. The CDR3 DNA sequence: TGCGCCAGCAGCCAAGGGGGGCGCCCGTTCTACAATGAGCAGTTCTTC.

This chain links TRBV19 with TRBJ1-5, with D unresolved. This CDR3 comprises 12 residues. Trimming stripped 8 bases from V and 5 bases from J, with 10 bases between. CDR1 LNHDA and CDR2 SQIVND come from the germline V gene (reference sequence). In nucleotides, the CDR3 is TGTGCCAGTTTGGGGAGAGATCAGCCCCAGCATTTT. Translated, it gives CASLGRDQPQHF.

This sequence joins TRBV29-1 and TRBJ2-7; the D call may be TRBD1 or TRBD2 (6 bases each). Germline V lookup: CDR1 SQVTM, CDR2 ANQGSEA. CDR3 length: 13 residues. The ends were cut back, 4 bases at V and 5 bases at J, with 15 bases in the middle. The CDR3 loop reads CSVAGGKSHEQYF. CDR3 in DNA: TGCAGCGTTGCCGGGGGCAAGAGTCACGAGCAGTACTTC.

CDR3 in DNA: TGCAGCGTAGCGACTAGCGGGAGTCTGCGTGAGCAGTTCTTC. Its protein is CSVATSGSLREQFF. The genes are TRBV29-1 and TRBJ2-1; 12 nucleotides agree with TRBD2. J lost 9 bases, V lost 6 bases, and 9 bases had no gene match. Germline V CDR1 and CDR2: SQVTM, ANQGSEA. The CDR3 consists of 14 residues.

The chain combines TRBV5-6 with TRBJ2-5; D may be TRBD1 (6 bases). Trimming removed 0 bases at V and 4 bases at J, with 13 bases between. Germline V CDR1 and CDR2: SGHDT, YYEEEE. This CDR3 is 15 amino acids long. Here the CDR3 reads CASSLVQAGAETQYF. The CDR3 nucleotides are TGTGCCAGCAGCTTGGTTCAGGCAGGGGCAGAGACCCAGTACTTC.

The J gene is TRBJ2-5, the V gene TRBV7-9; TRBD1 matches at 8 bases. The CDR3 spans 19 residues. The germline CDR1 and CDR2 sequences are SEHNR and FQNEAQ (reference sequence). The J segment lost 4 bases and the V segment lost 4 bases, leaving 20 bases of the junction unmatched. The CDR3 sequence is CASSSLLLERQGIRETQYF. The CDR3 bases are TGTGCCAGCAGCTCCTTATTGTTGGAAAGACAGGGGATCCGAGAGACCCAGTACTTC. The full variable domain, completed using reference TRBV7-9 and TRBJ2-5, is DTGVSQNPRHKITKRGQNVTFRCDPISEHNRLYWYRQTLGQGPEFLTYFQNEAQLEKSRLLSDRFSAERPKGSFSTLEIQRTEQGDSAMYLCASSSLLLERQGIRETQYFGPGTRLLVL.

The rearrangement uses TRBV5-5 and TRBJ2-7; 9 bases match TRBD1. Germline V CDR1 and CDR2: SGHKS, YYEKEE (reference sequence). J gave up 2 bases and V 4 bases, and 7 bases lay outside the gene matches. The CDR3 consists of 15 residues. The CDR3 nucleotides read TGTGCCAGCAGCGAGTCCGGGACAGGGCCCTACGAGCAGTACTTC. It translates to CASSESGTGPYEQYF.

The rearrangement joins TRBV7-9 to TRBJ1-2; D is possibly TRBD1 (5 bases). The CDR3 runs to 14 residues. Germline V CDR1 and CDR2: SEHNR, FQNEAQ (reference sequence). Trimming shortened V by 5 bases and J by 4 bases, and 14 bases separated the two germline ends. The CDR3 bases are TGTGCCAGCAGCCCGACAGAGATTATCTATGGCTACACCTTC. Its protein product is CASSPTEIIYGYTF.

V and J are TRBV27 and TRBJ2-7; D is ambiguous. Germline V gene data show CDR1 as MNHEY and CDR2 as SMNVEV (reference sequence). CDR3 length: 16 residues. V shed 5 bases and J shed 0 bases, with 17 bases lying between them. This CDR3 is CASSPSSGEHSYEQYF. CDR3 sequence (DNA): TGTGCCAGCAGTCCTTCGTCTGGCGAGCACTCCTACGAGCAGTACTTC.

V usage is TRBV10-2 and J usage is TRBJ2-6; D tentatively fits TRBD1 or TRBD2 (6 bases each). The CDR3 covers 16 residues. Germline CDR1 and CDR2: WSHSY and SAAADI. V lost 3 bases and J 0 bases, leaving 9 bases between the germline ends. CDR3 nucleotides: TGCGCCAGCAGTGATGGGGGGCACTCTGGGGCCAACGTCCTGACTTTC. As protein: CASSDGGHSGANVLTF.

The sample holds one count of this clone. CDR3 nucleotide sequence: TGTGCCAGCAGCTTTCTAGCGGGAGTCTACAATGAGCAGTTCTTC. Translated: CASSFLAGVYNEQFF. The rearrangement uses TRBV7-3 and TRBJ2-1, with 10 nucleotides matching TRBD2. The CDR3 is made up of 15 amino acids. Germline-derived CDR1 and CDR2 are SGHTA and FQGTGA. V shed 3 bases, J shed 3 bases, and the junction held 2 bases outside the gene matches.

The CDR3 coding sequence is TGTGCCAGCAGCTCGGGTACAGGGTCGGGCGAGCAGTACTTC. It specifies CASSSGTGSGEQYF. The chain combines TRBV5-6 with TRBJ2-7; possible D gene TRBD1, 6 bases. The CDR3 covers 14 residues. CDR1 SGHDT and CDR2 YYEEEE come from the germline V gene. V lost 3 bases, J lost 6 bases, and 16 bases lay in between.

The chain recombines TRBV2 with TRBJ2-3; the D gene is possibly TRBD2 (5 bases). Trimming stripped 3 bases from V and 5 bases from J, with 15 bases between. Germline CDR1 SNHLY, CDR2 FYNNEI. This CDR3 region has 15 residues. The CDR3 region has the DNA TGTGCCAGCAGTGATATCCCCGGGGTGAAAGATACGCAGTATTTT. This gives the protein CASSDIPGVKDTQYF.

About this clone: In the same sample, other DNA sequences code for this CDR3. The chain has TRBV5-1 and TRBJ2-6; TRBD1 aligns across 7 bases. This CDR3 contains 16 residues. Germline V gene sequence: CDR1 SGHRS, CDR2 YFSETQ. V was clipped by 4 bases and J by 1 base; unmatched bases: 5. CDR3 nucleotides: TGCGCCAGCAGCCTCGGCAGGGGGTCTGGGGCCAACGTCCTGACTTTC. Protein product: CASSLGRGSGANVLTF.

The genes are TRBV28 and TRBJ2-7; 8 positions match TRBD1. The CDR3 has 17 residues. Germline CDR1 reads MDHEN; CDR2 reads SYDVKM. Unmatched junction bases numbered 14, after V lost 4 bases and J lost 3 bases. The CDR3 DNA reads TGTGCCAGCAGTTCATATTTTGAGGGACAGGCGCACTACGAGCAGTACTTC. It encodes CASSSYFEGQAHYEQYF. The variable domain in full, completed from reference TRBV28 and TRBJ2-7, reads DVKVTQSSRYLVKRTGEKVFLECVQDMDHENMFWYRQDPGLGLRLIYFSYDVKMKEKGDIPEGYSVSREKKERFSLILESASTNQTSMYLCASSSYFEGQAHYEQYFGPGTRLTVT.

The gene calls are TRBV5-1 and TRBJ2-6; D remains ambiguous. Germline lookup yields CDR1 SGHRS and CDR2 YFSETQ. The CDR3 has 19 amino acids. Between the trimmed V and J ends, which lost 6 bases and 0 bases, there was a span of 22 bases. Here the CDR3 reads CASIQPPPGIRSGANVLTF. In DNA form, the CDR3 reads TGCGCCAGCATCCAACCCCCCCCAGGAATCCGCTCTGGGGCCAACGTCCTGACTTTC.

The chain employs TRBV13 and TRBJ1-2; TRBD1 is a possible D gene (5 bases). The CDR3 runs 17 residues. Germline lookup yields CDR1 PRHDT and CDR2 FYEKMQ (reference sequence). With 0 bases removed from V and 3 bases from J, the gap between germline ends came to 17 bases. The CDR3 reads CASSLGARVGRDYGYTF. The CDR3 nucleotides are TGTGCCAGCAGCTTAGGGGCCAGGGTGGGGAGAGACTATGGCTACACCTTC.

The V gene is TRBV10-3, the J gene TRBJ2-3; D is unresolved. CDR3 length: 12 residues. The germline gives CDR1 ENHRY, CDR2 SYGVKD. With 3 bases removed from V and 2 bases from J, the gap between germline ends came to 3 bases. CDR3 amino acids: CAISDITDTQYF. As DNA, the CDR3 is TGTGCCATCAGTGATATCACAGATACGCAGTATTTT.